A selection of T cell receptor beta chains follows, all from one sample in a study of blood T cell repertoires in COVID-19. Assay: immunoSEQ multiplex PCR; the TCRdb copy retains only in-frame clones and omits some. The sample records tens of thousands of clones, 86% being singletons. The sample taken for sequencing was peripheral blood. These receptors originate from a man over 45 with active or convalescent COVID-19. Both conserved end residues are part of each CDR3. A D gene is named only where the DNA matches it firmly. The listing skips clone size in some rows; elsewhere it reads once, few, many or a size class.

J gene | clone size | V gene | D gene | CDR3 DNA | CDR3 protein
TRBJ2-5 | NA | TRBV5-1 | NA | TGCGCCAGCAGCGAGGCGCTCGAGACCCAGTACTTC | CASSEALETQYF
TRBJ1-2 | NA | TRBV19 | NA | TGTGCCAGTAGTATCAGAAACAGCAACTATGGCTACACCTTC | CASSIRNSNYGYTF
TRBJ2-3 | NA | TRBV15 | NA | TGTGCCACCAAGGCTGGTGGCAGGGCCTCTAGCACAGATACGCAGTATTTT | CATKAGGRASSTDTQYF
TRBJ1-4 | NA | TRBV5-5 | NA | TGTGCCAGCAGCGACAGGAGAACATACCGTAATGAAAAACTGTTTTTT | CASSDRRTYRNEKLFF
TRBJ2-1 | NA | TRBV5-1 | NA | TGCGCCAGCAGCTTCGATAGGGGTTATGAGCAGTTCTTC | CASSFDRGYEQFF
TRBJ1-5 | NA | TRBV12-5 | TRBD1 | TGTGCTAGTGCCTTTTTCCCCACAGGGGAAGGATCGCCCCAGCATTTT | CASAFFPTGEGSPQHF
TRBJ1-3 | NA | TRBV5-1 | NA | TGCGCCAGCAGCTTGGGTCAGGAAGGAAACACCATATATTTT | CASSLGQEGNTIYF
TRBJ2-2 | NA | TRBV14 | NA | TGTGCCAGCAGCCAATTGAGGCAGAACACCGGGGAGCTGTTTTTT | CASSQLRQNTGELFF
TRBJ2-7 | NA | TRBV2 | TRBD1 | TGTGCCAGCAGTGATGGGGGACAGGGGCAAAGGAGCTCCTACGAGCAGTACTTC | CASSDGGQGQRSSYEQYF
TRBJ1-1 | NA | TRBV12-5 | NA | TGTGCTAGTGGTTTGGTTCAGGGTGGGCAGCTAGAAGCTTTCTTT | CASGLVQGGQLEAFF
TRBJ2-1 | few | TRBV5-4 | TRBD2 | TGTGCCAGCAGCTTGGATAGCGGGGGGCCTAGCTCCTACAATGAGCAGTTCTTC | CASSLDSGGPSSYNEQFF
TRBJ2-2 | NA | TRBV5-1 | NA | TGCGCCAGCAGCCGCATGCGAGGCACCGGGGAGCTGTTTTTT | CASSRMRGTGELFF
TRBJ1-1 | NA | TRBV6-1 | TRBD1 | TGTGCCAGCAGTGAGCGACAGGGCTGGAACACTGAAGCTTTCTTT | CASSERQGWNTEAFF
TRBJ1-1 | NA | TRBV5-6 | TRBD1 | TGTGCCAGCAGCTATCGACAGGGCGGGCGGGCTTTCTTT | CASSYRQGGRAFF
TRBJ2-7 | NA | TRBV6-6 | NA | TGTGCCAGCGGCCTCAGGGTATCTGGGGAGCAGTACTTC | CASGLRVSGEQYF
TRBJ2-3 | NA | TRBV12-3/TRBV12-4 | NA | TGTGCCAGCAGGTACAGGGTTACGCAGTATTTT | CASRYRVTQYF
TRBJ1-6 | NA | TRBV2 | TRBD1 | TGTGCCAGCAGGAACGACAGGGGGTGGGGATCACCCCTCCACTTT | CASRNDRGWGSPLHF
TRBJ2-1 | NA | TRBV15 | TRBD2 | TGTGCCACCAGCAGATCCCGGACTAGCGGGAGCTACAATGAGCAGTTCTTC | CATSRSRTSGSYNEQFF
TRBJ2-1 | NA | TRBV24-1 | TRBD2 | TGTGCCACCAGTGATAAGCCGGGACTAAACTACAATGAGCAGTTCTTC | CATSDKPGLNYNEQFF
TRBJ2-7 | NA | TRBV5-4 | TRBD1 | TGTGCCAGCAGCTTGCTGGGACAGGGAGGCGAGCAGTACTTC | CASSLLGQGGEQYF
TRBJ1-2 | NA | TRBV5-1 | TRBD1 | TGCGCCAGCAGCTGGACAGGGGAGGGTGGCTACACCTTC | CASSWTGEGGYTF
TRBJ1-2 | NA | TRBV28 | TRBD1 | TGTGCCAGCAGCCACGACAGGGACTATGGCTACACCTTC | CASSHDRDYGYTF
TRBJ2-5 | NA | TRBV27 | NA | TGTGCCAGCAGTCCTTGGGCGTCTACCCAGGAGACCCAGTACTTC | CASSPWASTQETQYF
TRBJ2-7 | NA | TRBV6-1 | TRBD1 | TGTGCCAGCAGTGAAGCGCTTCGAGGGGGCGCGTACGAGCAGTACTTC | CASSEALRGGAYEQYF